What follows are 13 T cell receptor beta chains derived from one specimen sequenced in a study of human T cells and chemical hapten exposure. TCRdb recomputed calls from the RACE reads with MiXCR, one row per CDR3 protein. The table has roughly 82,000 distinct CDR3 sequences, 12% seen once. Time point denoted: patch test 1, 2 weeks after DPC sensitization. Stated treatment: therapeutic diphenylcyclopropenone sensitization with weekly scalp DPC. The sample consisted of whole blood, taken in connection with sensitization to the hapten diphenylcyclopropenone (DPC). The receptors stem from a woman aged 55-75 years with alopecia areata. Some clones in this sample may be carry-over from other donors' samples.

The V call is TRBV4-2, the J call TRBJ1-1; 9 bases map to TRBD1. This CDR3 has 14 residues. Germline-derived CDR1 and CDR2 are LGHNA and YNFKEQ. V lost 0 bases to trimming and J lost 5 bases; unmatched junction nucleotides: 1. The CDR3 nucleotides read TGTGCCAGCAGCCAAGACGACAGGGGGACTGAAGCTTTCTTT. It is translated as CASSQDDRGTEAFF.

The chain carries TRBV10-3 and TRBJ2-2; tentative D call: TRBD1 (6 bases). Germline lookup yields CDR1 ENHRY and CDR2 SYGVKD. The V and J ends lost 7 bases and 2 bases respectively, with 14 bases between them. This CDR3 has 15 residues. The CDR3 region is CAITRDKENTGELFF. As DNA, the CDR3 is TGTGCCATCACCCGGGACAAGGAAAACACCGGGGAGCTGTTTTTT.

V and J are TRBV6-6 and TRBJ1-6, with 9 bases aligning to TRBD1. This CDR3 comprises 19 residues. Germline CDR1 reads MNHNY; CDR2 reads SVGAGI (reference sequence). V lost 2 bases, J lost 0 bases, and 8 bases stayed unmatched. CDR3 coding DNA: TGTGCCAGCAGTTACGGGACAGGGAATCTCCCCTCCTATAATTCACCCCTCCACTTT. It encodes CASSYGTGNLPSYNSPLHF.

The chain uses TRBV5-1 and TRBJ1-4, with D perhaps TRBD1 (5 bases). V was trimmed by 7 bases and J by 2 bases, leaving 15 bases between them. The length of the CDR3 is 15 residues. In germline, CDR1 is SGHRS, CDR2 YFSETQ. This CDR3 is CASQSGYTTNEKLFF. CDR3 bases: TGCGCCAGCCAGTCAGGGTATACGACTAATGAAAAACTGTTTTTT.

The chain combines TRBV5-1 with TRBJ2-4; D is perhaps TRBD1 or TRBD2 (5 bases each). Per germline, CDR1 SGHRS and CDR2 YFSETQ. CDR3 length: 15 residues. V was clipped by 4 bases and J by 0 bases, with 11 bases between them. CDR3 nucleotide sequence: TGCGCCAGCAGCGATTGGGGGACAGCCAAAAACATTCAGTACTTC. Its protein is CASSDWGTAKNIQYF.

The V gene is TRBV5-1, the J gene TRBJ2-1; 11 bases agree with TRBD1. CDR1 and CDR2 from the germline V gene are SGHRS and YFSETQ. V shed 4 bases and J 2 bases; nucleotides not matched to a gene: 2. The CDR3 spans 15 residues. In DNA, the CDR3 is TGCGCCAGCAGCGGGGGACAGGGGGCCTACAATGAGCAGTTCTTC. This encodes CASSGGQGAYNEQFF. The full variable domain, rest sourced from reference TRBV5-1 and TRBJ2-1, is KAGVTQTPRYLIKTRGQQVTLSCSPISGHRSVSWYQQTPGQGLQFLFEYFSETQRNKGNFPGRFSGRQFSNSRSEMNVSTLELGDSALYLCASSGGQGAYNEQFFGPGTRLTVL.

This sequence joins TRBV30 and TRBJ1-2; 7 nucleotides match TRBD1. The germline gives CDR1 GTSNPN, CDR2 SVGIG (reference sequence). The CDR3 extends over 12 amino acids. The V segment lost 5 bases and the J segment 5 bases; nucleotides outside the gene matches: 5. The CDR3 coding sequence is TGTGCCTGGGCCACAGGGGAGTATGGCTACACCTTC. It is translated as CAWATGEYGYTF.

V gene TRBV5-1 combines with J gene TRBJ2-1; a weak D match, TRBD1 (6 bases). Germline CDR1 reads SGHRS; CDR2 reads YFSETQ. Deletions cut 0 bases from V and 2 bases from J, with 12 bases between. CDR3 size: 16 residues. In nucleotides, the CDR3 is TGCGCCAGCAGCTTGGACACAGGGTTGACCTACAATGAGCAGTTCTTC. Protein: CASSLDTGLTYNEQFF. The entire variable domain, with the rest obtained from reference TRBV5-1 and TRBJ2-1, is as follows: KAGVTQTPRYLIKTRGQQVTLSCSPISGHRSVSWYQQTPGQGLQFLFEYFSETQRNKGNFPGRFSGRQFSNSRSEMNVSTLELGDSALYLCASSLDTGLTYNEQFFGPGTRLTVL.

This chain joins TRBV12-3 or TRBV12-4 and TRBJ2-6, with unresolved D. CDR3 size: 15 residues. With 8 bases removed from V and 2 bases from J, the gap between germline ends came to 13 bases. The CDR3, as DNA: TGTGCCAGCGATCCCGGTTGGCCTGGGGCCAACGTCCTGACTTTC. Its translation: CASDPGWPGANVLTF.

This clonotype has at least ten counts. The chain has TRBV29-1 and TRBJ1-2; D gene unclear. CDR3 length: 12 residues. The V end lost 4 bases, the J end lost 0 bases, and 6 bases lay between the germline ends. Germline CDR1 SQVTM, CDR2 ANQGSEA. The chain's CDR3 is CSVVPSNYGYTF. CDR3 in DNA: TGCAGCGTTGTCCCTTCTAACTATGGCTACACCTTC.

The J gene is TRBJ1-1, the V gene TRBV15; 8 nucleotides agree with TRBD1. This CDR3 has 16 amino acids. J was trimmed by 11 bases and V by 1 base; bases with no gene match: 15. CDR1 is LNHNV, CDR2 YYDKDF, per germline (reference sequence). The CDR3 spells CATSRVPGQGVFRAFF. In DNA, the CDR3 is TGTGCCACCAGCAGAGTCCCAGGACAGGGTGTTTTTCGGGCTTTCTTT.

This clonotype was counted at least ten times. The V gene is TRBV2, the J gene TRBJ2-7, with TRBD1 as a possible D gene (6 bases). The V gene's germline CDR1 is SNHLY and CDR2 FYNNEI. The length of the CDR3 is 14 residues. The V end lost 4 bases, the J end lost 0 bases, and 10 bases lay between the germline ends. The CDR3 DNA reads TGTGCCAGCAGTGTAGACAGGAGCTCCTACGAGCAGTACTTC. Its translation: CASSVDRSSYEQYF.

Ten or more counts support this clonotype. This chain links TRBV5-5 with TRBJ1-1, with D perhaps TRBD1 (6 bases). CDR1 is SGHKS and CDR2 is YYEKEE in the germline V gene (reference sequence). This CDR3 comprises 14 residues. The V gene lost 3 bases and the J gene lost 2 bases, with 11 bases spanning the gap. CDR3 nucleotide sequence: TGTGCCAGCAGCTCTTGGACAGTAAACACTGAAGCTTTCTTT. Translated, it gives CASSSWTVNTEAFF.